One T cell receptor beta chain is described in this entry. The clone's antigen remains unknown. No per-base quality is available; no much larger clone lies one base away. The sample originates from a study of long-term antiretroviral therapy in people with HIV (dated by TCRdb to between 2021 and 2023). With respect to the entire study: The earliest samples were collected approximately a decade before the 2015 WHO recommendation for immediate ART, a period when ART was typically delayed until CD4 counts fell. A retrospective serial study tested whether changes in peripheral blood TRB repertoire composition and diversity were associated with ART initiation and durable HIV suppression. The cohort contributed roughly 190 cryopreserved PBMC samples from around 30 adults with confirmed HIV infection, collected serially over a mean of approximately 6 years (range 1-12). Eleven of the 30 participants with HIV were female. Test extractions of a monoclonal T-cell line alongside approximately 34 polyclonal samples showed no cross-contamination during QIAcube processing.

What the research found in general, with its limitations: Owing to limited PBMC availability, only the TCR beta chain was sequenced, without alpha chain pairing. Unsorted PBMC were profiled instead of sorted CD4+ and CD8+ T cells because pre-ART samples had limited cell numbers. Inferences about post-ART repertoire changes are limited because no data were available on ART adherence, viral resistance or therapy changes. A significant increase in TRB diversity was found to be associated with ART initiation, although TRB diversity was observed to remain significantly below that of transplant donor controls even after long-term ART. The repertoire was dominated across all time points by expanded TRB clones identified before ART initiation, although this dominance was seen to fluctuate and to decrease in many PLHIV after ART. Narrower CDR3 length ranges were observed in HIV repertoires than in controls, and an antigen-experienced repertoire with only a slight naive shift after ART was suggested by the network structure. The samples span the years 2004 to 2017, and the ART regimens used may be less effective than current regimens.

Participants were included only if at least one PBMC sample before ART initiation and at least two post-ART samples were available. Treatment was received in the United States of America by all participants with HIV. Cryopreserved samples of about 0.95-11 million PBMC were thawed and washed before DNA extraction. At the time of the earliest PBMC sample, participants with HIV were aged between roughly 20 and 55 years. Per participant, PBMC samples came from 1-4 timepoints prior to ART initiation and 2-8 timepoints following ART initiation, for a median of 7 samples. For every participant, serial HIV viral load, CD4+ T-cell count, ART history and demographic data were obtained. Genomic DNA was extracted from unsorted PBMC with a Qiagen kit on a QIAcube, processed in batches of 12 samples. Sequencing of the TRB variable region was done with the immunoSEQ hsTCRB v3.0 assay at survey level resolution. TRB sequencing targeted a depth of about 35,000-50,000 T-cell genomes per sample. TRB libraries were pooled and sequenced on an Illumina MiSeq using a v3 150-cycle kit. The source study handled its data this way. Repertoire analysis ran in R within a reproducible Nextflow workflow covering QC, data transformation and analysis. LymphoSeq2, an R package for exploring AIRR-Seq data, was used to implement custom analyses. After excluding several samples that yielded fewer than 5000 total TRB sequences, 190 or so HIV repertoires remained for analysis. Among the roughly 200 retained HIV repertoires, about 57 were collected before ART initiation and roughly 130 after ART initiation. Repertoires were downsampled to 5000 TRB nucleotide sequences, and summary statistics were averaged over 100 downsampling iterations. TRB sequences were retained for analysis only if CDR3 regions of at least seven amino acids were present. Diversity was assessed using a clonality score derived from Shannon entropy and using the Gini coefficient. In repertoire networks, the top 5000 CDR3 amino acid sequences were linked whenever an edit distance of one separated two sequences. For TRB CDR3 amino acid sequences, antigen specificity groups and MHC restriction were predicted with GLIPH2. Known CMV, EBV, HIV or tissue antigen associations were flagged by matching CDR3 amino acid sequences against VDJdb and McPAS-TCR. Pre-ART, post-ART and control groups were compared with Wilcoxon signed-rank tests and Holm-Bonferroni correction. The table was pulled from immuneACCESS by TCRdb, which kept in-frame rearrangements only. Such tables lose some clones; where checked, under half of the loss comes from unresolved V genes, and the rest has no known cause. V and J calls and clone size are as listed in that table; D and trimming were resolved from the DNA. The sample table holds about 35,000 clones, of which 80% to 90% were seen once. The top ten hold under 12% of the sample.

The TCR originated in a man aged 18-30 years with HIV. This sample comprised unsorted PBMCs, obtained 2.2 years after starting antiretroviral therapy.

CDR3 reads: CASSREGYEQYF. DNA sequence: TGTGCCAGTAGTAGAGAGGGTTACGAGCAGTACTTC. The chain is assembled from TRBV19 and TRBJ2-7; the D segment could be TRBD2, given 5 matching bases. V was cut back by 4 bases and J by 4 bases, leaving a gap of 8 bases between them. CDR1 LNHDA and CDR2 SQIVND were looked up in the germline V gene (reference sequence). The CDR3 holds 12 amino acids from the cysteine to the phenylalanine. Of the read, only the CDR3 DNA is kept; its 36 bases are in frame from base 1.